This T cell receptor (beta chain) stems from a study of tumor-infiltrating lymphocytes in primary liver carcinoma. Whole-study context: Each of the growths was stage T1-T3 N0M0, extending roughly 4.2 to 11 cm across. Samples returned roughly 3.5 to 7.5 million productive TCRbeta reads, a yield that was similar across tissue types.

Findings of the study overall: Tumor region pairs outstripped tumor-adjacent and tumor-blood pairs in overlap. Tumors reached a significantly greater top-250-clone fraction than blood did (p = 0.039).

Trimming removed 5 bases at V and 0 bases at J, with 15 bases between. The germline V gene has CDR1 SQVTM and CDR2 ANQGSEA. CDR3 length: 15 amino acids. The template, about 540 ng total RNA, yielded TCR beta cDNA made with a constant-region primer. Nested multiplex PCR, run for three rounds with slightly modified ARM-PCR, yielded TCR beta libraries. TRBV1-TRBV30 forward and Cbeta reverse primers drove the first two roughly 10-cycle rounds. One entry per CDR3 protein results from TCRdb running MiXCR on the multiplex PCR reads. Here the sample spans about 96,000 distinct CDR3 sequences, around 70% being singletons. As regards this clonotype: Its specificity is not known.

Co-extraction of both nucleic acids (RNA and DNA) used about 19-33 mg of unsorted bulk tissue. Sequenced: tumor-adjacent normal liver tissue. This clonotype was sampled from a middle-aged man with primary liver carcinoma and hepatitis B virus infection. The chain employs TRBV29-1 and TRBJ2-3; tentative D call: TRBD1 (5 bases). The CDR3 here is CSVTWGFRSTDTQYF. In nucleotides, the CDR3 is TGCAGCGTTACATGGGGCTTTCGTAGCACAGATACGCAGTATTTT.